The T cell receptor beta chain described here comes from a study of graft-versus-host responses after intestinal transplantation. Study overall: Each transplant was multivisceral, liver-intestinal, or isolated intestinal. Every transplant recipient was induced with anti-thymocyte globulin, then maintained on tacrolimus and steroids for around 3 years. Study conclusions and caveats: Recipient marrow held GvH clones, some first seen in ileum or blood.

Worth noting for this clone: Its antigen is as yet unknown.

The repertoire was sequenced with immunoSEQ multiplex PCR; TCRdb's copy has only in-frame clones and lacks some. The data contain 85,000 to 100,000 clones, just under 95% of them singletons. Germline V lookup: CDR1 KGHSH, CDR2 LQKENI. The J segment lost 4 bases and the V segment lost 3 bases, leaving 5 bases of the junction unmatched. The CDR3 runs to 15 residues. This chain connects TRBV18 to TRBJ1-4, with 7 bases aligning to TRBD1. The sequences come from unstimulated CD8+ T cells sorted from spleen or lymph node cells, collected before transplant. This TCR was sampled from a human donor who was the organ donor for an intestinal transplant. Written as DNA, the CDR3 is TGTGCCAGCTCACCGGAAACAGGGGTTAATGAAAAACTGTTTTTT. Its translation is CASSPETGVNEKLFF.